These T cell receptor beta chains were read from a single sample in a study of blood T cell repertoires in COVID-19. Libraries were prepared by immunoSEQ multiplex PCR; TCRdb keeps only in-frame clonotypes and omits some of them. The sample holds around 42,000 clones, around 77% seen once. Sequenced input: peripheral blood. The receptor set was obtained from a man older than 75 with active or convalescent COVID-19. Each CDR3 is given with its conserved first and last residue. D genes are given only for firm matches. The size field is filled for only some rows; it gives once, few, many or a size class.

NA	15	NA	TRBJ2-7	TRBV14	CASSQVGRASYEQYF	TGTGCCAGCAGCCAAGTTGGGCGTGCATCCTACGAGCAGTACTTC
NA	14	NA	TRBJ1-1	TRBV30	CAWRWVAGDTEAFF	TGTGCCTGGCGTTGGGTCGCCGGGGACACTGAAGCTTTCTTT
NA	15	TRBD1	TRBJ1-2	TRBV6-2/TRBV6-3	CASSPRGQGAPGYTF	TGTGCCAGCAGTCCGCGAGGACAGGGGGCGCCGGGCTACACCTTC
NA	14	TRBD2	TRBJ2-1	TRBV7-3	CASTPSGMDNEQFF	TGTGCCAGCACCCCTAGCGGGATGGATAATGAGCAGTTCTTC
NA	15	TRBD1	TRBJ1-4	TRBV28	CASSFTGGKSEKLFF	TGTGCCAGCAGTTTCACAGGGGGCAAAAGTGAAAAACTGTTTTTT
NA	15	NA	TRBJ1-3	TRBV15	CATSRDFQAGNTIYF	TGTGCCACCAGCAGAGATTTTCAAGCGGGAAACACCATATATTTT
NA	15	NA	TRBJ1-6	TRBV5-1	CASAFSETGYSPLHF	TGCGCTTCAGCTTTCTCCGAGACAGGATATTCACCCCTCCACTTT
NA	20	NA	TRBJ2-6	TRBV6-4	CASRRPPTGNEDYGANVLTF	TGTGCCAGCCGCCGTCCCCCGACAGGCAACGAAGATTATGGGGCCAACGTCCTGACTTTC
once	19	TRBD1	TRBJ1-6	TRBV27	CASSLGGQGSSIVNSPLHF	TGTGCCAGCAGTTTAGGGGGACAGGGGTCGAGTATTGTTAATTCACCCCTCCACTTT
once	13	TRBD1	TRBJ2-7	TRBV6-5	CASRGQGRDEQYF	TGTGCCAGCAGGGGACAGGGCCGTGACGAGCAGTACTTC
NA	15	TRBD2	TRBJ2-3	TRBV19	CASSSRGGRADTQYF	TGTGCCAGTAGTTCGCGGGGGGGAAGGGCAGATACGCAGTATTTT
NA	15	TRBD2	TRBJ2-7	TRBV6-5	CASSYLTSGRHEQYF	TGTGCCAGCAGTTACCTGACTAGCGGGCGACACGAGCAGTACTTC
NA	15	TRBD1	TRBJ2-5	TRBV9	CASSVDNRGLETQYF	TGTGCCAGCAGCGTAGACAACAGGGGGTTAGAGACCCAGTACTTC
few	13	NA	TRBJ1-5	TRBV21-1	CASSDYSNQPQHF	TGTGCCAGCTCTGACTATAGCAATCAGCCCCAGCATTTT
NA	16	TRBD2	TRBJ2-7	TRBV3-1/TRBV3-2	CASSQHLAGGPGEQYF	TGTGCCAGCAGCCAGCATCTAGCGGGAGGGCCCGGCGAGCAGTACTTC
NA	15	NA	TRBJ1-6	TRBV7-2	CASSPPGFSNSPLHF	TGTGCCAGCAGCCCCCCCGGGTTTTCTAATTCACCCCTCCACTTT
NA	15	NA	TRBJ2-7	TRBV6-6	CASSYSAQASYEQYF	TGTGCCAGCAGTTACTCCGCACAGGCCTCCTACGAGCAGTACTTC
NA	13	TRBD1	TRBJ1-1	TRBV2	CASRGTVNTEAFF	TGTGCCAGCAGGGGGACAGTGAACACTGAAGCTTTCTTT
NA	16	TRBD1	TRBJ2-7	TRBV4-2	CASSQDGTGATYEQYF	TGTGCCAGCAGCCAAGATGGGACAGGGGCCACCTACGAGCAGTACTTC
once	15	NA	TRBJ1-5	TRBV28	CASLTWGGRNQPQHF	TGTGCCAGCCTCACTTGGGGGGGTCGGAATCAGCCCCAGCATTTT
NA	16	TRBD1	TRBJ2-2	TRBV4-3	CASSHLYQGATGELFF	TGCGCCAGCAGCCACCTTTATCAGGGGGCCACCGGGGAGCTGTTTTTT
few	16	TRBD1	TRBJ1-1	TRBV7-2	CASSPGGGGLQAEAFF	TGTGCCAGCAGCCCAGGGGGAGGTGGGCTGCAGGCCGAAGCTTTCTTT
NA	15	TRBD1	TRBJ2-7	TRBV7-6	CASSLDGTGIYEQYF	TGTGCCAGCAGCTTAGATGGGACAGGGATCTACGAGCAGTACTTC
NA	11	NA	TRBJ1-2	TRBV19	CASMVTGGYTF	TGTGCCAGTATGGTGACGGGTGGCTACACCTTC
NA	13	NA	TRBJ1-1	TRBV5-4	CASSLQGYTEAFF	TGTGCCAGCAGCTTGCAGGGGTACACTGAAGCTTTCTTT
NA	13	TRBD1	TRBJ1-2	TRBV28	CASGDRGNYGYTF	TGTGCCAGCGGGGACAGGGGTAACTATGGCTACACCTTC
few	16	TRBD1	TRBJ1-2	TRBV14	CASSRPGTGGFGGYTF	TGTGCCAGCAGCCGGCCCGGGACAGGGGGATTTGGGGGCTACACCTTC
NA	13	NA	TRBJ1-3	TRBV7-8	CASGGGSGNTIYF	TGTGCCTCCGGGGGGGGCTCTGGAAACACCATATATTTT
NA	14	TRBD1	TRBJ1-5	TRBV28	CASTGTGGHQPQHF	TGTGCCAGCACCGGGACAGGGGGCCATCAGCCCCAGCATTTT
few	18	TRBD2	TRBJ2-5	TRBV5-1	CASTEGTSGRGSEETQYF	TGCGCCAGCACCGAGGGGACTAGCGGGAGGGGAAGTGAAGAGACCCAGTACTTC
NA	13	NA	TRBJ2-7	TRBV27	CASSLSNSNEQYF	TGTGCCAGCAGTTTATCTAACTCCAACGAGCAGTACTTC
NA	14	TRBD1	TRBJ1-2	TRBV6-6	CASSYAGQGNGYTF	TGTGCCAGCAGCTACGCGGGACAGGGGAATGGCTACACCTTC
NA	12	NA	TRBJ2-7	TRBV7-9	CASSSSSYEQYF	TGTGCCAGCAGCTCCAGCTCCTACGAGCAGTACTTC
once	13	NA	TRBJ2-2	TRBV7-9	CASSNTNTGELFF	TGTGCCAGCAGCAACACGAACACCGGGGAGCTGTTTTTT
once	14	NA	TRBJ1-6	TRBV5-5	CASSLLVLNSPLHF	TGTGCCAGCAGCTTACTTGTCCTTAATTCACCCCTCCACTTT
NA	13	NA	TRBJ2-7	TRBV28	CASSFSYQYEQYF	TGTGCCAGCAGTTTCTCTTACCAGTACGAGCAGTACTTC
few	14	TRBD1	TRBJ1-2	TRBV28	CASSLVQGSGGYTF	TGTGCCAGCAGTTTAGTACAGGGGTCGGGTGGCTACACCTTC
NA	18	NA	TRBJ2-2	TRBV7-3	CASSLTYSPVQGTGELFF	TGTGCCAGCAGCTTAACTTACAGCCCGGTACAGGGCACCGGGGAGCTGTTTTTT
NA	15	NA	TRBJ1-1	TRBV25-1	CASSEFGQGNTEAFF	TGTGCCAGCAGTGAATTCGGGCAGGGGAACACTGAAGCTTTCTTT
NA	15	TRBD1	TRBJ2-1	TRBV6-5	CASKDRGSSYNEQFF	TGTGCCAGCAAGGACAGGGGAAGCTCCTACAATGAGCAGTTCTTC
NA	14	NA	TRBJ2-7	TRBV19	CASSIKGEAYEQYF	TGTGCCAGTAGTATTAAGGGGGAAGCCTACGAGCAGTACTTC
NA	16	NA	TRBJ1-1	TRBV19	CASSPAPTGLNTEAFF	TGTGCCAGTAGCCCTGCGCCGACAGGCCTGAACACTGAAGCTTTCTTT
NA	14	TRBD2	TRBJ2-5	TRBV11-2	CASSLLAGQETQYF	TGTGCCAGCAGCTTACTAGCGGGCCAAGAGACCCAGTACTTC
NA	15	TRBD2	TRBJ2-1	TRBV7-9	CASSREGLIYNEQFF	TGTGCCAGCAGCCGGGAGGGACTTATATACAATGAGCAGTTCTTC
NA	14	NA	TRBJ2-5	TRBV7-3	CASSLNGYQETQYF	TGTGCCAGCAGCTTAAACGGTTACCAAGAGACCCAGTACTTC
NA	14	TRBD1	TRBJ2-1	TRBV4-1	CASSLGQADNEQFF	TGCGCCAGCAGCCTAGGACAGGCTGACAATGAGCAGTTCTTC
NA	13	NA	TRBJ2-3	TRBV27	CASKLTGADTQYF	TGTGCCAGCAAACTCACCGGGGCAGATACGCAGTATTTT
NA	14	TRBD1	TRBJ1-2	TRBV5-4	CASSQTGKNYGYTF	TGTGCCAGCAGCCAGACAGGGAAGAACTATGGCTACACCTTC